This T cell receptor beta chain was retrieved from a study of blood T cells in healthy people across ages. Study observations and caveats: While age rose, TCR beta diversity per million T cells dropped in a roughly linear way.

For this clonotype: Its antigen remains unknown.

For the second PCR, which ran for 7 to 11 cycles, a sample-barcoded 5' primer and a J-beta primer mix were used. MiXCR, applied by TCRdb to the 5' RACE reads, yields one record per CDR3 protein. The table records over 1.5 million distinct CDR3 sequences, roughly 52% of them present only once. Sequencing was done on a sample of blood. The sequence was collected from a woman aged 40 to 55 in good health.

In nucleotides, the CDR3 is TGTGCCACCAGCCCAAGCCGGCAGGTGGCCGACAATGAGCAGTTCTTC. Translation gives CATSPSRQVADNEQFF. The chain carries TRBV15 and TRBJ2-1; D gene unclear. The V end lost 5 bases, the J end lost 5 bases, and 19 bases lay between the germline ends. The CDR3 has 16 amino acids. The germline V gene encodes CDR1 LNHNV and CDR2 YYDKDF (reference sequence).